This T cell receptor (beta chain) was observed in a study of shared clonotypes between healthy human individuals. Partitioning of CD4+ cells yielded a CD45RA+ naive subset and a CD45RA-negative memory subset. V was trimmed by 5 bases and J by 1 base, leaving 9 bases between them. This CDR3 has 13 amino acids. Per germline, CDR1 SGHRS and CDR2 YFSETQ. Several immunoSEQ plates held equal portions of the genomic DNA taken from each subset. Sequencing was performed with immunoSEQ multiplex PCR; in TCRdb, only in-frame clones are kept and a portion is missing. The table shows 2,100,000 or so clones, with approximately 94% occurring only once.

The clonotype comes from a man aged 18 to 30 in good health. The rearrangement uses TRBV5-1 and TRBJ1-1; D is perhaps TRBD1 (5 bases). Sequenced sample: naive CD4+ T cells sorted from blood. Indicated subset: CD45RA+ positively selected. CDR3: CASRHGGNTEAFF. CDR3 DNA sequence: TGCGCCAGCAGGCATGGGGGGAACACTGAAGCTTTCTTT.